Only a few counts were recorded for the clone carrying this TCR beta chain. The record originates from a study of response to subunit inactivated influenza vaccine. Germline V gene sequence: CDR1 LGHNA, CDR2 YNFKEQ. V was shortened by 1 base and J by 5 bases, with 6 bases between the two germline ends. There are 12 residues in the CDR3. TCRdb reprocessed the RT-PCR reads via MiXCR and lists one record per CDR3 protein. The data contain some 480,000 distinct CDR3 sequences, over 9.5% of them singletons. Sequenced here: PBMCs from blood, sampled roughly 47 days after vaccination. The clonotype comes from a man between 50 and 59 years old who received an inactivated influenza vaccine. The chain employs TRBV4-2 and TRBJ2-7; no clear D. The CDR3 DNA reads as TGTGCCAGCAGCCAAGTCGCCCACGAGCAGTACTTC. It codes for CASSQVAHEQYF.